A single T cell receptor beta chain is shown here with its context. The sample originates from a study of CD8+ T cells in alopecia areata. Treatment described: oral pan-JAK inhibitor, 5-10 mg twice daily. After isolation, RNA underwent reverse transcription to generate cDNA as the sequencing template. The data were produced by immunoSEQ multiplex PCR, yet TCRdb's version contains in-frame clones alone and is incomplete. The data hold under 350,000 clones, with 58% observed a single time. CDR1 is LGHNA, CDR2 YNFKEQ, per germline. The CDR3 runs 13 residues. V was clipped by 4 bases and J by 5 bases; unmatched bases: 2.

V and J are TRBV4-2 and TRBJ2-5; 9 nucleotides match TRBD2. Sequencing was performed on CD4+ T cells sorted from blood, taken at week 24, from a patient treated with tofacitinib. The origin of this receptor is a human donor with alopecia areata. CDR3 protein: CASSLGLAETQYF. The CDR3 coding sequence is TGTGCCAGCAGCCTAGGACTAGCGGAGACCCAGTACTTC.